This TCR beta chain was captured in a study of cytomegalovirus exposure and HLA in healthy donors. The CDR3 covers 12 residues. The V gene end was trimmed by 6 bases and the J gene end by 6 bases; junction bases not matched to a gene: 1. The V gene's germline CDR1 is MNHEY and CDR2 SMNVEV (reference sequence). Overall study results and limits: Researchers reportedly found TCR beta sequences accurately predicted most subjects' HLA-A and HLA-B alleles.

Comment on this clone: The antigen remains unidentified.

The PCR was carried out with 60 Vbeta primers and 13 Jbeta primers. This table comes from immunoSEQ multiplex PCR, and its TCRdb copy is limited to in-frame clones, with some not included. The table lists 100,000 to 120,000 clones, about 61% of them singletons. Sequencing was performed on PBMCs. The origin of this receptor is a man in his late teens or twenties in good health and CMV-seropositive. The V gene is TRBV27, the J gene TRBJ1-5, with 8 bases matching TRBD1. CDR3 coding DNA: TGTGCCAGCAGGACAGGGGCTCAGCCCCAGCATTTT. Its protein is CASRTGAQPQHF.